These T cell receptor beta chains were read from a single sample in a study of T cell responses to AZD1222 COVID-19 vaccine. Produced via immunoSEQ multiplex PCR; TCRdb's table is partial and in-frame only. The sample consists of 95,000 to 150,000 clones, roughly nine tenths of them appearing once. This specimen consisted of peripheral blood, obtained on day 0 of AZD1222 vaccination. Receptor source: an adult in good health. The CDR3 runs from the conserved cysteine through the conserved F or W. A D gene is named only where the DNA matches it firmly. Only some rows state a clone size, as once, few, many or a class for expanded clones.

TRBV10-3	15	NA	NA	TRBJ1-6	TGTGCCATCAGTGAGTCTGGCCGCAATAATTCACCCCTCCACTTT	CAISESGRNNSPLHF
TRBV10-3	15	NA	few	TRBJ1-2	TGTGCCATCAGTGAGCGGCCAGGGGATAACTATGGCTACACCTTC	CAISERPGDNYGYTF
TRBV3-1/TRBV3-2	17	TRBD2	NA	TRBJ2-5	TGTGCCAGCAGCCCTCCGGCCGGCGGGGGGGCGGGAGAGACCCAGTACTTC	CASSPPAGGGAGETQYF
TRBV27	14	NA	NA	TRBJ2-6	TGTGCCAGCAAAGGAGGCTCTGGGGCCAACGTCCTGACTTTC	CASKGGSGANVLTF
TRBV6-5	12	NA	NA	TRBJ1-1	TGTGCCAGCAGACCCGGGACGCCCTTAGCTTTCTTT	CASRPGTPLAFF
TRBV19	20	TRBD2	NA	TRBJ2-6	TGTGCCAGTAGTATAGATCCGGCGGGAGCGGATAGGTCTGGGGCCAACGTCCTGACTTTC	CASSIDPAGADRSGANVLTF
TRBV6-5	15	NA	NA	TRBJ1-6	TGTGCCAGCAGCCTTACCGCCACAGCAAATTCACCCCTCCACTTT	CASSLTATANSPLHF
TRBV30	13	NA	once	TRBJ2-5	TGTGCCTGGAGAAGGGGACAATCAGAGACCCAGTACTTC	CAWRRGQSETQYF
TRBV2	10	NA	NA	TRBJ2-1	TGTGCCAGCAGGGTGAAAGCCTTGATCTTC	CASRVKALIF
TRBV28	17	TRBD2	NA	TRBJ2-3	TGTGCCAGCAGTTTAATTCGTGCTAGCGGGGACACAGATACGCAGTATTTT	CASSLIRASGDTDTQYF
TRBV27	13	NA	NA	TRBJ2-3	TGTGCCAGCAGTTTATCCTACAGAGATACGCAGTATTTT	CASSLSYRDTQYF
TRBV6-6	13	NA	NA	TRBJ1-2	TGTGCCAGCATGACCGGTGCTAACTATGGCTACACCTTC	CASMTGANYGYTF
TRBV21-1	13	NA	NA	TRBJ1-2	TGTGCCAGCAGCAAAGAAAGAGTCTATGGCTACACCTTC	CASSKERVYGYTF
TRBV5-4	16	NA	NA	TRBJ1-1	TGTGCCAGCAGCTCGGGGACGTACAGGGCCAACACTGAAGCTTTCTTT	CASSSGTYRANTEAFF
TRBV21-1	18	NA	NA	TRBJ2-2	TGTGCCAGCCCTTTAATCATCCGGACAGGGACGAATACCGGGGAGCTGTTTTTT	CASPLIIRTGTNTGELFF
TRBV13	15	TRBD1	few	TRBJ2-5	TGTGCCAGCAGCTCCCGGGACAGGGGTACGGAGACCCAGTACTTC	CASSSRDRGTETQYF
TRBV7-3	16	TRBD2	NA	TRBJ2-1	TGTGCCAGCAGCTTACTAGCGGGAGGCGGGAGGTTCAAGCAGTTCTTC	CASSLLAGGGRFKQFF
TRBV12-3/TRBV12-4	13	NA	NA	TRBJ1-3	TGTGCCAGCAGTTCGCGTATGGGAAACACCATATATTTT	CASSSRMGNTIYF
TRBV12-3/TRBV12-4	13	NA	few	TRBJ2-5	TGTGCCAGCAGTCGGAACCTCCAAGAGACCCAGTACTTC	CASSRNLQETQYF
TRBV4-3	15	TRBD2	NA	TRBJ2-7	TGCGCCAGCAGCCAGACCGGGACTAGCGTCTACGAGCAGTACTTC	CASSQTGTSVYEQYF
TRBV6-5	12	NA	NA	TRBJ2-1	TGTGCCAGCAGTTATTCAGGGGTTGAGCAGTTCTTC	CASSYSGVEQFF
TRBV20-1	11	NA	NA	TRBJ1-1	TGCAGCGTCCCTTCAGACACTGAAGCTTTCTTT	CSVPSDTEAFF
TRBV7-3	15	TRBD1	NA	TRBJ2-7	TGTGCCAGCAGTCCCGCCGGGACAGGGGATAGCGAGCAGTACTTC	CASSPAGTGDSEQYF
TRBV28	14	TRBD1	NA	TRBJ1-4	TGTGCCAGCAGTCTCGGACAGGAATGGGAAAAACTGTTTTTT	CASSLGQEWEKLFF
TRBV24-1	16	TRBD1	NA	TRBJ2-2	TGTGCCACCAGTGAACGGACAGGGTCTCACACCGGGGAGCTGTTTTTT	CATSERTGSHTGELFF
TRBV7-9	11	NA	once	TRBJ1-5	TGTGCCAGCAGCCTAACAGGGCCCCAGCATTTT	CASSLTGPQHF
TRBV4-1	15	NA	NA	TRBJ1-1	TGCGCCAGCAGCCAAGCCGGGGCGGGGAACACTGAAGCTTTCTTT	CASSQAGAGNTEAFF
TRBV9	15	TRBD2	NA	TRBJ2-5	TGTGCCAGCAGCGCTAGCGGGGGGGCTGGGGAGACCCAGTACTTC	CASSASGGAGETQYF
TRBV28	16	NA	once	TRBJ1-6	TGTGCCAGCAGTTTACCCGGGACGGCTGGGGGGTCACCCCTCCACTTT	CASSLPGTAGGSPLHF
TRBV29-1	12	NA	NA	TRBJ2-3	TGCAGCGCCCAGCCTAGCACAGATACGCAGTATTTT	CSAQPSTDTQYF
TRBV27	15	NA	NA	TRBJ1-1	TGTGCCAGCAGTCCTCGACAGCTTGGGGGCACTGAAGCTTTCTTT	CASSPRQLGGTEAFF
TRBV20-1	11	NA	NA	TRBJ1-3	TGCAGTGCTCTGAGTGGAAACACCATATATTTT	CSALSGNTIYF
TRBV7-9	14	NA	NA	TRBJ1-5	TGTGCCAGCAGCTTAGGTCCAGGCTATCAGCCCCAGCATTTT	CASSLGPGYQPQHF
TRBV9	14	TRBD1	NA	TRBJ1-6	TGTGCCAGCAGCCCCCACCAGGGGGCTACACCCCTCCACTTT	CASSPHQGATPLHF
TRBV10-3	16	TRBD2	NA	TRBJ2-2	TGTGCCATCAGTTCCCGAGCGGGAGAAGGTTCCGGGGAGCTGTTTTTT	CAISSRAGEGSGELFF
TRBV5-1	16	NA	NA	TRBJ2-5	TGCGCCAGCAGCTTGGACAGGGCACAGTACCAAGAGACCCAGTACTTC	CASSLDRAQYQETQYF
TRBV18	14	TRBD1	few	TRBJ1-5	TGTGCCAGCTCACCCGGGACAGCTAATCAGCCCCAGCATTTT	CASSPGTANQPQHF
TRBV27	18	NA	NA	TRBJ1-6	TGTGCCAGCAGTTTAGGTTTACGGGAGAGCTCCTATAATTCACCCCTCCACTTT	CASSLGLRESSYNSPLHF
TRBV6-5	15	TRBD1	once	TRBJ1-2	TGTGCCAGCACCGAAGGACAGGGGGGTAACTATGGCTACACCTTC	CASTEGQGGNYGYTF
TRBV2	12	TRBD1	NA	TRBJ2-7	TGTGCCTTCCGGGACAGGCCCTACGAGCAGTACTTC	CAFRDRPYEQYF
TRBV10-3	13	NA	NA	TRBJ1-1	TGTGCCATCAGCCACAGGGTGGCCACTGAAGCTTTCTTT	CAISHRVATEAFF
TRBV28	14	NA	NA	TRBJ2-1	TGTGCCAGCAGTCCACTCTCGGGACTCGATGAGCAGTTCTTC	CASSPLSGLDEQFF
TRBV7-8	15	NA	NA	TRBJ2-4	TGTGCCAGCAGCTCTGAAGGAGGAACCAAAAACATTCAGTACTTC	CASSSEGGTKNIQYF
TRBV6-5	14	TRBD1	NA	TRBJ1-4	TGTGCCAGCAGCAGGACAGGGGAGGCGGAAAAACTGTTTTTT	CASSRTGEAEKLFF
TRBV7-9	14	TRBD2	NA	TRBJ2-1	TGTGCCAGCAGCTTAGCGGGTAGCGGGGGAAGGCAGTTCTTC	CASSLAGSGGRQFF
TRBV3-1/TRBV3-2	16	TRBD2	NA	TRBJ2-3	TGTGCCAGCAGCCAGGGAATAGCGGGAGACACAGATACGCAGTATTTT	CASSQGIAGDTDTQYF
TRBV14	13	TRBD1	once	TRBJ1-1	TGTGCCAGCAGCCAATACAGGGGGACTGAAGCTTTCTTT	CASSQYRGTEAFF
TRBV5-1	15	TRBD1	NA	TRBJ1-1	TGCGCCAGCAGGGTGCAGCTAGGGGGCAGGGATGAAGCTTTCTTT	CASRVQLGGRDEAFF
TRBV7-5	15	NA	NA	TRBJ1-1	TGTGCCAGAAGCTTAGAAGGACGGCCGAACACTGAAGCTTTCTTT	CARSLEGRPNTEAFF
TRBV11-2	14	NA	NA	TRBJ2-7	TGTGCCAGCAGCCCCCAGTTCAGCTCCTACGAGCAGTACTTC	CASSPQFSSYEQYF
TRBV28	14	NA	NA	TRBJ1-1	TGTGCCAGCAATCGGGCAGGCTTGAACACTGAAGCTTTCTTT	CASNRAGLNTEAFF
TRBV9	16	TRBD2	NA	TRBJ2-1	TGTGCCAGCAGCCCGAGGGAGCGGGAGGGCGTGAATGAGCAGTTCTTC	CASSPREREGVNEQFF